Detailed here is one T cell receptor beta chain. The sample originates from a study of blood T cell repertoires in COVID-19. The wider study: Acute and convalescent COVID-19 samples came from the United States, Italy and Spain. The analysed material was cDNA or gDNA that came from T cells, B-cell-depleted T cells, or PBMCs.

V was trimmed by 8 bases and J by 2 bases, leaving 14 bases between them. In germline, CDR1 is MDHEN, CDR2 SYDVKM. There are 14 residues in the CDR3. Study processing details: It was from reference gene primer amplification that nucleated cell counts were estimated. Profiling relied on immunoSEQ multiplex PCR, and the TCRdb table lists in-frame clones only, not all of them. The V and J calls and clone size were taken over from that table, and D and trimming were inferred from the DNA. The sample lists almost 70,000 clones; about 91% were seen once. The chain links TRBV28 to TRBJ2-3, with D possibly TRBD2 on 6 matching bases. The receptor was isolated from a woman between 70 and 85 years old with acute or convalescent COVID-19. Sequenced: peripheral blood. In nucleotides, the CDR3 is TGTGCCAGCCGAACCCGGGGGTTCACAGATACGCAGTATTTT. Translated: CASRTRGFTDTQYF.